This T cell receptor beta chain was captured by sequencing in a study of molecular identifiers for immune sequencing clone quantification. This clonotype was recorded at least ten times. Its specificity is unknown. Preparation methods for the bulk TCR libraries were those previously described, with listed TCR primers. One entry per CDR3 protein results from TCRdb running MiXCR on the PCR reads. The sample lists 460,000 or so distinct CDR3 sequences, over 20% seen once, with 0.7% to 1% in the top ten. Germline loops: CDR1 LGHNA, CDR2 YSLEER. With 0 bases removed from V and 0 bases from J, the gap between germline ends came to 15 bases. This CDR3 contains 18 residues. Study results and limitations: Barcode-sharing identical TCR molecules could underestimate highly expanded clone sizes.

With RNA at 10%, 30% or 50%, naive CD8 libraries came from roughly 18,000 to 920,000 sorted cells. Specimen: naive CD8+ T cells from blood, with Jurkat cell RNA spiked in. Stated subset: FACS-sorted CD8+CD4-CCR7+CD45RA+ naive T cells. The source is a human donor in good health. Some libraries in this study had Jurkat cell RNA spiked in. The rearrangement uses TRBV4-3 and TRBJ1-3; the D gene is possibly TRBD1 (5 bases). The CDR3 region is CASSQDWSDSFSGNTIYF. CDR3 coding DNA: TGCGCCAGCAGCCAAGATTGGAGCGACAGCTTCTCTGGAAACACCATATATTTT.